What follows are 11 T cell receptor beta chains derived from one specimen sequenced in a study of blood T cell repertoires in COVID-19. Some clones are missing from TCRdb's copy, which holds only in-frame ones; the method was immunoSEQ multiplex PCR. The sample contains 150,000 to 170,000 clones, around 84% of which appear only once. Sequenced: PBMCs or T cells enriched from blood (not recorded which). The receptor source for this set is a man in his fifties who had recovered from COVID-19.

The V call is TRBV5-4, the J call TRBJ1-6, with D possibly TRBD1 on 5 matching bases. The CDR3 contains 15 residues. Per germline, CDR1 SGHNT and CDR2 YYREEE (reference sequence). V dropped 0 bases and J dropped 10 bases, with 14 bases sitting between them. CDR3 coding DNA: TGTGCCAGCAGCTTGGACGGGGGTCTACGGTCACCCCTCCACTTT. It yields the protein CASSLDGGLRSPLHF.

The CDR3 coding sequence is TGCGCCAGCAGCCAAGATGCGCAGGGATGGGAGCAGTACTTC. This codes for CASSQDAQGWEQYF. The V and J genes are TRBV4-1 and TRBJ2-7, with D possibly being TRBD1 (5 bases). The germline CDR1 and CDR2 sequences are MGHRA and YSYEKL. Trimming took 0 bases from V and 7 from J, leaving 13 bases between them. This CDR3 contains 14 residues.

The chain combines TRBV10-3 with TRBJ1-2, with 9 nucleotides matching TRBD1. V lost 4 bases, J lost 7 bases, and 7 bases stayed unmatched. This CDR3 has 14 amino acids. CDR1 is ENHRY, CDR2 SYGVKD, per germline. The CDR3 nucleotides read TGTGCCATCAGTGGGACAGGGGTTAACGGTGGCTACACCTTC. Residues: CAISGTGVNGGYTF.

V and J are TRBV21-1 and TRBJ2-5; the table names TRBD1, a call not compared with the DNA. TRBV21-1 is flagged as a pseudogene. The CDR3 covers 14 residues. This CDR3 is CASSFPGQKETQYF. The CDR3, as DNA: TGTGCCAGCAGCTTTCCGGGACAAAAAGAGACCCAGTACTTC.

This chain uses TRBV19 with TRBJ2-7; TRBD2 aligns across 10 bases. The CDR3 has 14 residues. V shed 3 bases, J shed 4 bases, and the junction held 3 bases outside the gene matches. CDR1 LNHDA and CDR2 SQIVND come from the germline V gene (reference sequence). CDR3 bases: TGTGCCAGTAGTATTGGACTAGCGGAATACGAGCAGTACTTC. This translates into CASSIGLAEYEQYF.

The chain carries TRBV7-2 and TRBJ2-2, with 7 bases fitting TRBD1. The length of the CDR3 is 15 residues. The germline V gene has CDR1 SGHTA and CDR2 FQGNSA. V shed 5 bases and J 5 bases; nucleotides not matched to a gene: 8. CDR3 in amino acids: CASSRQGFLTGELFF. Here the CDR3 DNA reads TGTGCCAGCAGCAGACAGGGTTTTTTGACCGGGGAGCTGTTTTTT. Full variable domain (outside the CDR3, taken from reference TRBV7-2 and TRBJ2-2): GAGVSQSPSNKVTEKGKDVELRCDPISGHTALYWYRQSLGQGLEFLIYFQGNSAPDKSGLPSDRFSAERTGGSVSTLTIQRTQQEDSAVYLCASSRQGFLTGELFFGEGSRLTVL.

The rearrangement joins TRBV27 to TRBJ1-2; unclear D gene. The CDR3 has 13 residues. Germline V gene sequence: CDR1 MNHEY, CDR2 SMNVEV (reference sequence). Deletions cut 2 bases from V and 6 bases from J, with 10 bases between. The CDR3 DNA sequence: TGTGCCAGCAGTTTAAGCCCCCGAAATGGCTACACCTTC. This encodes CASSLSPRNGYTF.

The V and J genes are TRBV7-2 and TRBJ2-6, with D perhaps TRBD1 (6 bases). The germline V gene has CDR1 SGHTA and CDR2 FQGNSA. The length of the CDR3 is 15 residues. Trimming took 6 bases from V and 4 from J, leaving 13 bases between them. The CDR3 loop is CASSINRAGANVLTF. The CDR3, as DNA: TGTGCCAGCAGTATCAACAGGGCCGGGGCCAACGTCCTGACTTTC.

CDR3 sequence: CASNTPSGGAFGELFF. The CDR3 DNA sequence: TGTGCCAGCAACACCCCTAGCGGGGGGGCGTTCGGGGAGCTGTTTTTT. The rearrangement uses TRBV9 and TRBJ2-2, with 12 bases identical to TRBD2. This CDR3 spans 16 amino acids. The junction had 10 bases not matched to a gene; V was cut back by 6 bases and J by 7 bases. Per the germline V gene, CDR1 is SGDLS and CDR2 is YYNGEE.

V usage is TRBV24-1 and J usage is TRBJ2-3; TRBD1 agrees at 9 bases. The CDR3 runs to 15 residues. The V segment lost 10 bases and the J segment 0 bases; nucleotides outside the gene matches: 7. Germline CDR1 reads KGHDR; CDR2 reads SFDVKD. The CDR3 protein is CATSPGTGSTDTQYF. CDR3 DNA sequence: TGTGCCACTTCTCCCGGGACAGGGAGCACAGATACGCAGTATTTT.

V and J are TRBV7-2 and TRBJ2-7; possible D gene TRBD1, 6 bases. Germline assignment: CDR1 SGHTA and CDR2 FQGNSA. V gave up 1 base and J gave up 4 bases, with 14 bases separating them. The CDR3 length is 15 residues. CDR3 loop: CASSLGQGIRYEQYF. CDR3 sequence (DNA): TGTGCCAGCAGCTTAGGCCAGGGGATTAGGTACGAGCAGTACTTC.